This entry lists 26 T cell receptor beta chains sequenced from one sample in a study of T cell responses to AZD1222 COVID-19 vaccine. Sequenced by immunoSEQ multiplex PCR; TCRdb stores in-frame clones only, minus some. The sample has more than 150,000 clones; around nine tenths are singletons. The sample in question was peripheral blood, obtained 28 days after the second AZD1222 dose. These receptors were collected from an adult who received the AZD1222 COVID-19 vaccine.

This clone was picked up a small number of times. The chain is built from TRBV20-1 and TRBJ2-1, with 7 bases identical to TRBD2. Germline V CDR1 and CDR2: DFQATT, SNEGSKA (reference sequence). The CDR3 is made up of 11 amino acids. CDR3 region: CRPGLVCEQFF. The CDR3 coding sequence is TGCAGACCAGGACTAGTCTGTGAGCAGTTCTTC.

The chain has TRBV27 and TRBJ2-5; perhaps TRBD1 as D (6 bases). From germline, CDR1 is MNHEY and CDR2 SMNVEV (reference sequence). V was clipped by 4 bases and J by 5 bases, with 17 bases between them. CDR3 length equals 15 residues. In DNA, the CDR3 is TGTGCCAGCAGTTCCCATCCTACAGGGTTGGAGACCCAGTACTTC. It codes for CASSSHPTGLETQYF.

This clone occurred a few times. V usage is TRBV9 and J usage is TRBJ1-1, with D perhaps TRBD1 (5 bases). The CDR3 is made up of 13 amino acids. V was pared by 7 bases and J by 1 base, with 11 bases between. Germline CDR1 reads SGDLS; CDR2 reads YYNGEE. The CDR3 protein is CASGGRRNTEAFF. The CDR3 DNA reads TGTGCCAGCGGGGGACGGAGGAACACTGAAGCTTTCTTT.

This clone has just one count. CDR3 in DNA: TGCGCCAGCAGCGTGCAGGCGGCCTACGAGCAGTACTTC. It yields the protein CASSVQAAYEQYF. J is TRBJ2-7 and V is TRBV5-1, with D unclear. This CDR3 region has 13 residues. Germline-derived CDR1 and CDR2 are SGHRS and YFSETQ. V was shortened by 4 bases and J by 2 bases, with 10 bases between the two germline ends.

In DNA, the CDR3 is TGTGCCAGCTCACCCTCCCCCTACAGGGGTTCCTACAATGAGCAGTTCTTC. Protein sequence: CASSPSPYRGSYNEQFF. J is TRBJ2-1 and V is TRBV18; 7 positions agree with TRBD1. V shed 3 bases, J shed 1 base, and the junction held 9 bases outside the gene matches. Germline V gene lookup returns CDR1 KGHSH and CDR2 LQKENI. The CDR3 runs to 17 residues.

The V call is TRBV5-1, the J call TRBJ2-1; D gene uncertain. Germline CDR1 SGHRS, CDR2 YFSETQ. The V gene lost 4 bases and the J gene lost 7 bases, with 6 bases spanning the gap. This CDR3 contains 11 residues. In nucleotides, the CDR3 is TGCGCCAGCAGCGCCCAAAATGAGCAGTTCTTC. Translation: CASSAQNEQFF.

The chain carries TRBV5-5 and TRBJ1-1; D ambiguous. The CDR3 has 14 amino acids. Deletions cut 2 bases from V and 0 bases from J, with 8 bases between. CDR1 and CDR2 from the germline V gene are SGHKS and YYEKEE (reference sequence). CDR3 sequence (DNA): TGTGCCAGCAGCTTTGTCCGTTTGAACACTGAAGCTTTCTTT. Protein sequence: CASSFVRLNTEAFF.

The rearrangement joins TRBV20-1 to TRBJ2-1; D is ambiguous. Germline CDR1 DFQATT, CDR2 SNEGSKA (reference sequence). Trimming took off 1 base at V and 9 bases at J, with 7 bases between the two ends. The CDR3 totals 11 residues. For the CDR3, the DNA is TGCAGTGCTAGAGCATCTATTGAGCAGTTCTTC. Protein: CSARASIEQFF.

This chain joins TRBV2 and TRBJ1-2; 7 bases are shared with TRBD1. J lost 0 bases, V lost 6 bases, and 10 bases had no gene match. There are 16 residues in the CDR3. Per the germline V gene, CDR1 is SNHLY and CDR2 is FYNNEI. CDR3 in DNA: TGTGCCAGCAGCCCCGGGACAGCTGGAGCTAACTATGGCTACACCTTC. The encoded protein is CASSPGTAGANYGYTF.

The chain has TRBV7-2 and TRBJ1-1, with D unresolved. Germline V gene sequence: CDR1 SGHTA, CDR2 FQGNSA. The CDR3 runs to 15 residues. Trimming took off 0 bases at V and 0 bases at J, with 8 bases between the two ends. The CDR3 region has the DNA TGTGCCAGCAGCTTAGCTGGCGGCATGAACACTGAAGCTTTCTTT. Encoded protein: CASSLAGGMNTEAFF.

The chain uses TRBV5-6 and TRBJ1-1, with unresolved D. Germline values: CDR1 SGHDT, CDR2 YYEEEE. Trimming left V 2 bases short and J 5 bases short, with 7 bases between. The CDR3 contains 12 residues. The DNA of the CDR3 is TGTGCCAGCAGCTTAAGGGCAACTGAAGCTTTCTTT. Amino acids: CASSLRATEAFF.

V and J are TRBV12-3 or TRBV12-4 and TRBJ1-1; maybe TRBD1 (6 bases). There are 13 residues in the CDR3. The ends were cut back, 1 base at V and 4 bases at J, with 7 bases in the middle. The CDR3 bases are TGTGCCAGCAGTTTAGACAGGGCCACTGAAGCTTTCTTT. It specifies CASSLDRATEAFF.

This rearrangement joins TRBV12-3 or TRBV12-4 to TRBJ1-2; unclear D gene. The V end was cut by 2 bases, the J end by 4 bases, with 8 bases between. The CDR3 has 13 amino acids. CDR3 DNA: TGTGCCAGCAGTTTAAACTCGGGCTATGGCTACACCTTC. Translation: CASSLNSGYGYTF.

The chain has TRBV3-1 (or the pseudogene TRBV3-2) and TRBJ1-1; D not certain. Germline CDR1 reads LGHDT; CDR2 reads YNNKEL (reference sequence). The V and J ends lost 1 base and 0 bases respectively, with 9 bases between them. The length of the CDR3 is 15 residues. Here the CDR3 DNA reads TGTGCCAGCAGCCAAGGGGAGGTATTGAACACTGAAGCTTTCTTT. This sequence encodes CASSQGEVLNTEAFF.

This clone was detected a few times. Additional DNA sequences in this sample encode the identical CDR3. The gene calls are TRBV18 and TRBJ1-5, with a possible D match to TRBD1 (5 bases). The CDR3 has 12 residues. Trimming left V 4 bases short and J 4 bases short, with 5 bases between. Germline CDR1 is KGHSH and CDR2 is LQKENI. CDR3 loop: CASSQGNQPQHF. In DNA, the CDR3 is TGTGCCAGCTCACAGGGGAATCAGCCCCAGCATTTT.

The CDR3 protein is CASSLLSNYGYTF. The CDR3 DNA is TGTGCCAGCAGTTTGTTGAGTAACTATGGCTACACCTTC. The J gene is TRBJ1-2, the V gene TRBV12-3 or TRBV12-4; no firm D call. Between the trimmed V and J ends, which lost 3 bases and 1 base, there was a span of 6 bases. The CDR3 runs 13 residues.

V gene TRBV4-1 combines with J gene TRBJ2-5, with D tentatively TRBD1 or TRBD2 (5 bases each). CDR1 MGHRA and CDR2 YSYEKL come from the germline V gene. Trimming shortened V by 4 bases and J by 0 bases, and 9 bases separated the two germline ends. CDR3 length equals 14 residues. CDR3 sequence (DNA): TGCGCCAGCAGCCGAGGGGCCAACCAAGAGACCCAGTACTTC. Translation: CASSRGANQETQYF.

V gene TRBV19 combines with J gene TRBJ1-5, with 9 bases aligning to TRBD1. Unmatched junction bases numbered 11, after V lost 5 bases and J lost 3 bases. Germline V gene data show CDR1 as LNHDA and CDR2 as SQIVND (reference sequence). This CDR3 region has 17 residues. The CDR3 sequence is CASSSTRQGGFNQPQHF. CDR3 DNA sequence: TGTGCCAGTAGTTCGACCCGACAGGGGGGTTTCAATCAGCCCCAGCATTTT.

The J gene is TRBJ1-2, the V gene TRBV18; no reliable D call. CDR1 is KGHSH and CDR2 is LQKENI in the germline V gene. The CDR3 runs to 13 residues. V was shortened by 4 bases and J by 3 bases, with 9 bases between the two germline ends. For the CDR3, the DNA is TGTGCCAGCTCACATTCGGAGTACTATGGCTACACCTTC. It is translated as CASSHSEYYGYTF. Together with reference TRBV18 and TRBJ1-2, the CDR3 gives the full variable domain: NAGVMQNPRHLVRRRGQEARLRCSPMKGHSHVYWYRQLPEEGLKFMVYLQKENIIDESGMPKERFSAEFPKEGPSILRIQQVVRGDSAAYFCASSHSEYYGYTFGSGTRLTVV.

The chain carries TRBV3-1 (or the pseudogene TRBV3-2) and TRBJ1-1; D not resolved. Germline values: CDR1 LGHDT, CDR2 YNNKEL (reference sequence). The CDR3 spans 13 residues. Deletions cut 6 bases from V and 1 base from J, with 9 bases between. CDR3 sequence reads: CASSHEGNTEAFF. The CDR3 DNA reads TGTGCCAGCAGTCATGAGGGGAACACTGAAGCTTTCTTT.

The chain recombines TRBV28 with TRBJ1-2, with D perhaps TRBD1 (6 bases). Trimming shortened V by 3 bases and J by 0 bases, and 8 bases separated the two germline ends. Germline assignment: CDR1 MDHEN and CDR2 SYDVKM. This CDR3 has 14 amino acids. In DNA form, the CDR3 reads TGTGCCAGCAGTTTGACAGGCTCTAACTATGGCTACACCTTC. The encoded protein is CASSLTGSNYGYTF.

The chain recombines TRBV28 with TRBJ1-5; no reliable D call. Trimming shortened V by 2 bases and J by 16 bases, and 21 bases separated the two germline ends. This CDR3 contains 14 residues. In germline, CDR1 is MDHEN, CDR2 SYDVKM. The CDR3 reads CASSLPRTLPTLHF. CDR3 DNA: TGTGCCAGCAGTTTACCCCGGACTCTCCCGACCCTACATTTT. Full variable domain (missing parts from reference TRBV28 and TRBJ1-5): DVKVTQSSRYLVKRTGEKVFLECVQDMDHENMFWYRQDPGLGLRLIYFSYDVKMKEKGDIPEGYSVSREKKERFSLILESASTNQTSMYLCASSLPRTLPTLHFGDGTRLSIL.

This sequence joins TRBV28 and TRBJ1-1, with no clear D. CDR3 length: 14 amino acids. Germline V gene sequence: CDR1 MDHEN, CDR2 SYDVKM. The V gene lost 5 bases and the J gene lost 4 bases, with 14 bases spanning the gap. The CDR3 spells CASSPIWRSTEAFF. The CDR3 DNA reads TGTGCCAGCAGTCCGATTTGGAGGAGCACTGAAGCTTTCTTT.

The CDR3 DNA follows: TGTGCCAGCAGTTACTCTAGCGGGTTCAATGAGCAGTTCTTC. Residues: CASSYSSGFNEQFF. The chain links TRBV6-5 to TRBJ2-1; 7 bases map to TRBD2. In germline, CDR1 is MNHEY, CDR2 SVGAGI. V shed 0 bases and J 6 bases; nucleotides not matched to a gene: 2. There are 14 residues in the CDR3.

This rearrangement joins TRBV3-1 (or the pseudogene TRBV3-2) to TRBJ1-3; D gene uncertain. The CDR3 extends over 14 amino acids. The V gene's germline CDR1 is LGHDT and CDR2 YNNKEL (reference sequence). The V end lost 3 bases, the J end lost 3 bases, and 9 bases lay between the germline ends. CDR3 region: CASSQMAGGNTIYF. CDR3 DNA: TGTGCCAGCAGCCAGATGGCCGGTGGAAACACCATATATTTT.

As to this clone: The junction departs from the called germline gene at one end, perhaps through a read error. The V call is TRBV19, the J call TRBJ1-2; no clear D. The CDR3 is 13 residues long. CDR1 and CDR2 (germline): LNHDA, SQIVND (reference sequence). The CDR3 region has the DNA TGTGCCAGTAGTGTAGACGACCCCTATGGCTACACCTTC. Protein sequence: CASSVDDPYGYTF.